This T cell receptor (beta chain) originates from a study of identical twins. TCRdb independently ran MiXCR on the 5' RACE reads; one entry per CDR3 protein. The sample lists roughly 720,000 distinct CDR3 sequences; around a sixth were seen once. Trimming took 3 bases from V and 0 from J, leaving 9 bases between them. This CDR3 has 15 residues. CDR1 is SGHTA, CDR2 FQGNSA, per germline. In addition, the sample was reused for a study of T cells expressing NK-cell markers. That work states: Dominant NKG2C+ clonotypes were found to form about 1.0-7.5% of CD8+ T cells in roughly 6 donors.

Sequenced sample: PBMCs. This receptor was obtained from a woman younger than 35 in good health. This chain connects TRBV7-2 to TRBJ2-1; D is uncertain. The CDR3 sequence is CASSFGSPSYNEQFF. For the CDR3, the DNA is TGTGCCAGCAGCTTTGGCAGTCCCTCCTACAATGAGCAGTTCTTC.